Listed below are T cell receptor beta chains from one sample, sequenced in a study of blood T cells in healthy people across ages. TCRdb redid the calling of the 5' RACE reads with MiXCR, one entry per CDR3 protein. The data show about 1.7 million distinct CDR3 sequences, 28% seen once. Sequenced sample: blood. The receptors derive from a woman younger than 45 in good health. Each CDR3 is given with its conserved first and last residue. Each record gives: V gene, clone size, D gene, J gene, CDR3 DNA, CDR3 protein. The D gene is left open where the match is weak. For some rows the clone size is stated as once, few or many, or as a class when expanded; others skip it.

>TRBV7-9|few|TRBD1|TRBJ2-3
TGTGCCAGCAGCGGCCCGGGACCCAGGGGGAATTTAGATACGCAGTATTTT
CASSGPGPRGNLDTQYF
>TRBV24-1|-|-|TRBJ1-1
TGTGCCACCAGTGACCCACACAAGAACACTGAAGCTTTCTTT
CATSDPHKNTEAFF
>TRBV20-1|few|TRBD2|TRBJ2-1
TGCAGTGCCCGGTCACCGGCGGGGGGGCGGTTCCATGAGCAGTTCTTC
CSARSPAGGRFHEQFF
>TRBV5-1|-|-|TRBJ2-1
TGCGCCAGCAACCCCGGTACCTTCCCCCCCAATGAGCAGTTCTTC
CASNPGTFPPNEQFF
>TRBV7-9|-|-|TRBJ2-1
TGTGCCAGCAGCTTTAACCGGGAGCAGTTCTTC
CASSFNREQFF
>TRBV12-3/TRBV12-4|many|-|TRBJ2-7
TGTGCCAGCAGTCGAGGCTCAGGCGTAAGGCGCGAGCAGTACTTC
CASSRGSGVRREQYF
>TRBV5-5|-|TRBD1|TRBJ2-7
TGTGCCAGCAGCTTTCTAGGGGGCATCAACGAGCAGTACTTC
CASSFLGGINEQYF
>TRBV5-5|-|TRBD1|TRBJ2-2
TGTGCCAGCAGCTTTCCGGGACAGGGCGGTAACACCGGGGAGCTGTTTTTT
CASSFPGQGGNTGELFF
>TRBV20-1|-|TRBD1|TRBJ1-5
TGCAGTGCTAGAAACAGGGGGGAAGGACGGCCCCAGCATTTT
CSARNRGEGRPQHF
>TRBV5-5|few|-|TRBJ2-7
TGTGCCAGCAGCTTGGAGGGCACGACGTCCCTCGAGCAGTACTTC
CASSLEGTTSLEQYF
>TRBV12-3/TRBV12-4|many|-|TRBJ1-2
TGTGCCAGCAGTTTAGTTGGGACTTTTAACTATGGCTACACCTTC
CASSLVGTFNYGYTF
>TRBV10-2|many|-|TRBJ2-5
TGCGCCAGCAGTGACAGAGAGGAGGGGGTATTGGAGACCCAGTACTTC
CASSDREEGVLETQYF
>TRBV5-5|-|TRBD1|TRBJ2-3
TGTGCCAGCAGCTTGATGATGGGACAGGGCACAGATACGCAGTATTTT
CASSLMMGQGTDTQYF
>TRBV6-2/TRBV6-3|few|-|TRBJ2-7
TGTGCCAGCCGGGGGACAGCCGTCCCCGAGCAGTACTTC
CASRGTAVPEQYF
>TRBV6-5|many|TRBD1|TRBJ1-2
TGTGCCAGCAGTCCGGGGACAGGGCATGGCTACACCTTC
CASSPGTGHGYTF
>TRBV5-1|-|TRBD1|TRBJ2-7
TGCGCCAGCAGCTTCGACAGGGGCCCCACTTACTACGAGCAGTACTTC
CASSFDRGPTYYEQYF
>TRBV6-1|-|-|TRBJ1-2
TGTGCCAGCAGAAGTCGAGGGGCGTTAGGTCCCTTAGCGGGGCAATATGGCTACACCTTC
CASRSRGALGPLAGQYGYTF
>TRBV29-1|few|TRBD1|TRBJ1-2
TGCAGCGTTGCCCTAGCCGGGACAGCTTATGGCTACACCTTC
CSVALAGTAYGYTF
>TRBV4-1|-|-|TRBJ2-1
TGCGCCAGCAGCCGGACCTGGGACTCAACCTACAATGAGCAGTTCTTC
CASSRTWDSTYNEQFF
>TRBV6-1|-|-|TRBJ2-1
TGTGCCAGCCGTCGGACAATAGACTCTGAGCAGTTCTTC
CASRRTIDSEQFF
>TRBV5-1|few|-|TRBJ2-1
TGCGCCAGCAGCTCGGGATCGGGGGCGGCCTACAATGAGCAGTTCTTC
CASSSGSGAAYNEQFF
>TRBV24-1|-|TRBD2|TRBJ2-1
TGTGCCACCAGTATTGGGGGTAGGGGACTAGTCTACAATGAGCAGTTCTTC
CATSIGGRGLVYNEQFF
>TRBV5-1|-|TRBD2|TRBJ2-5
TGCGCCAGCAGCTCATTGATGAGTAGCGGGAGCCGAGAGACCCAGTACTTC
CASSSLMSSGSRETQYF
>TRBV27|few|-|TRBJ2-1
TGTGCCAGCAGTTCCCCCGGGACCACGACCAATGAGCAGTTCTTC
CASSSPGTTTNEQFF
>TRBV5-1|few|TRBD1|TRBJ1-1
TGCGCCAGCAGCGCCAACAGGGGGAACACTGAAGCTTTCTTT
CASSANRGNTEAFF
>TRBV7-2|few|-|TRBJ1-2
TGTGCCAGCAGCTTAATGGAGAAGGGCTACACCTTC
CASSLMEKGYTF
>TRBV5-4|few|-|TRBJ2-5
TGTGCCTGCAGCGTCGACCCGTCTCGGATAGAGACCCAGTACTTC
CACSVDPSRIETQYF
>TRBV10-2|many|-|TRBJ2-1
TGCGCCAGCAGTGAGTCGATTGTACTGGTGTCCTACAATGAGCAGTTCTTC
CASSESIVLVSYNEQFF
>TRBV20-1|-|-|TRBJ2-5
TGCAGTGCTCTGAAGACCGGGACTTCCTTTGAGACCCAGTACTTC
CSALKTGTSFETQYF
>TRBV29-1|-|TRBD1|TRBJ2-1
TGCAGCGGACAGGGAAGTGGAGTTGGGAATGAGCAGTTCTTC
CSGQGSGVGNEQFF
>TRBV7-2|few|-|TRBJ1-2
TGTGCCAGCAGCTCAACCGGACAGAGCTATGGCTACACCTTC
CASSSTGQSYGYTF
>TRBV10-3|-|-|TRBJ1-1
TGTGCCATCAGTGAGTCGGGGAACGTGAACACTGAAGCTTTCTTT
CAISESGNVNTEAFF
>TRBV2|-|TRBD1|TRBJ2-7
TGTTCCAGCCGGGACAGGGACATCTACGAGCAGTACTTC
CSSRDRDIYEQYF
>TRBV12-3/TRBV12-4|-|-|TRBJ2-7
TGTGCCAGCCAGGCTGGGGGGGCTGCCTACAATGAGCAGTACTTC
CASQAGGAAYNEQYF
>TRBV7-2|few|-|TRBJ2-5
TGTGCCAGCAGCTTCGGGGGACTCCTGAACGACCAAGAGACCCAGTACTTC
CASSFGGLLNDQETQYF
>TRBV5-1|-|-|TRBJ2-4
TGCGCCAGCAGCTTGGTCCTTGGGGCCAAAAACATTCAGTACTTC
CASSLVLGAKNIQYF
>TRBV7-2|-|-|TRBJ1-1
TGTGCCAGCAGCTTAGAGGGTGGGAGGCCGGGAGGCACTGAAGCTTTCTTT
CASSLEGGRPGGTEAFF
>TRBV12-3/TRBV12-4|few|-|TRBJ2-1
TGTGCCAGCAGTTGGGGTCGTCCCCCCCACTCCTACAATGAGCAGTTCTTC
CASSWGRPPHSYNEQFF
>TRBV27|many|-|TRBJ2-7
TGTGCCAGCGTATTCGCGCCTGGGGCGACCTACGAGCAGTACTTC
CASVFAPGATYEQYF
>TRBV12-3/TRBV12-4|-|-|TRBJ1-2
TGTGCCAGCAGTTTTTTAACAACAGGGGGCTACACCTTC
CASSFLTTGGYTF
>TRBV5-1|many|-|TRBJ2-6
TGCGCCAGCAGCCCGGCGGGTCCCGGGGCCAACGTCCTGACTTTC
CASSPAGPGANVLTF